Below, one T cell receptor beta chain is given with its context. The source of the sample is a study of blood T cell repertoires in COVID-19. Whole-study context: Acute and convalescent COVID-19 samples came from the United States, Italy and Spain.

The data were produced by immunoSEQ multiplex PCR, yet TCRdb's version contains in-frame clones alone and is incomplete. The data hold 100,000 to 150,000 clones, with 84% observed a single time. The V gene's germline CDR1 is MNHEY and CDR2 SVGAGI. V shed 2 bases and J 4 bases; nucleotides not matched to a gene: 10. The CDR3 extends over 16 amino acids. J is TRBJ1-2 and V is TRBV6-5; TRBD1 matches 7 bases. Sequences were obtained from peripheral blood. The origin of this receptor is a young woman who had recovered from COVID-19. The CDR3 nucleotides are TGTGCCAGCAGTTACGGCACAGGGGCGCCTGGCTATGGCTACACCTTC. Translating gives CASSYGTGAPGYGYTF.